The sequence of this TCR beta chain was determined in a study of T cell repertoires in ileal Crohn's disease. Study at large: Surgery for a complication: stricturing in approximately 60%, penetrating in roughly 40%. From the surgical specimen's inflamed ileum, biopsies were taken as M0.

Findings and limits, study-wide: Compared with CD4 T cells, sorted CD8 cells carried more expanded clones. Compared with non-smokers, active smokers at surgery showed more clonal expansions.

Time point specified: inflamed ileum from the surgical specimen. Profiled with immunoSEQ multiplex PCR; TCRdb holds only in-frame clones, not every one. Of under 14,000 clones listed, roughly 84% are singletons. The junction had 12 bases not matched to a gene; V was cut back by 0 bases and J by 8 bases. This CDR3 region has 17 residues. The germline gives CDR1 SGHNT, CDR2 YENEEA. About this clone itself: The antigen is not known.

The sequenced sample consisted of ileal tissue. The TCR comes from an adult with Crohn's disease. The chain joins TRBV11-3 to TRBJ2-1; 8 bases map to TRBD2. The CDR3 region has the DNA TGTGCCAGCAGCTTAGATACTAGAGCGGGAGTTATGTATGAGCAGTTCTTC. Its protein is CASSLDTRAGVMYEQFF.